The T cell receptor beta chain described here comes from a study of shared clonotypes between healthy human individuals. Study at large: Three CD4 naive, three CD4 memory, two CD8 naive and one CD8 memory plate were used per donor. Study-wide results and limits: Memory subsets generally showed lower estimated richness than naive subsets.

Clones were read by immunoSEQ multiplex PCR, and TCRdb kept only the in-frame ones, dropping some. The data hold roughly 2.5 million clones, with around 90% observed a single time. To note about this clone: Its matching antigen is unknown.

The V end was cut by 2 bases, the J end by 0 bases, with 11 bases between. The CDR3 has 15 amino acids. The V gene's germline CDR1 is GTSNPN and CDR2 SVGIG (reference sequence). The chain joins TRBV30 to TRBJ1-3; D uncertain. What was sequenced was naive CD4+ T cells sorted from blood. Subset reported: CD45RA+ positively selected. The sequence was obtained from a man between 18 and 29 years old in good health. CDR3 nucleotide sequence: TGTGCCTGGAGTTCCGGCGAGAGCTCTGGAAACACCATATATTTT. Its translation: CAWSSGESSGNTIYF.